This entry concerns a single TCR beta chain. In the authors' workflow: Amplification of reference gene primers provided the estimated nucleated cell counts. Profiling relied on immunoSEQ multiplex PCR, and the TCRdb table lists in-frame clones only, not all of them. V and J calls and clone size are those listed in that table; D and trimming were worked out from the DNA. The data contain 280,000 or so clones, approximately 88% of them singletons. This CDR3 is built from 17 residues. V was pared by 4 bases and J by 0 bases, with 9 bases of the junction left unmatched. The germline CDR1 and CDR2 sequences are SGHDT and YYEEEE. The sample is drawn from a study of blood T cell repertoires in COVID-19. On the study more broadly: Acute-phase and convalescent COVID-19 samples originated in the United States, Italy and Spain. Nucleic acid was either cDNA or gDNA, and it came from T cells, B-cell-depleted T cells, or PBMCs.

The source material was peripheral blood. This rearrangement joins TRBV5-6 to TRBJ1-1; 10 bases are shared with TRBD1. This clonotype was obtained from a woman in her thirties who had recovered from COVID-19. The CDR3 is CASSPFGDRGLNTEAFF. The CDR3 DNA is TGTGCCAGCAGCCCCTTCGGGGACAGGGGCTTGAACACTGAAGCTTTCTTT. Drawing the rest from reference TRBV5-6 and TRBJ1-1, the complete variable domain is DAGVTQSPTHLIKTRGQQVTLRCSPKSGHDTVSWYQQALGQGPQFIFQYYEEEERQRGNFPDRFSGHQFPNYSSELNVNALLLGDSALYLCASSPFGDRGLNTEAFFGQGTRLTVV.